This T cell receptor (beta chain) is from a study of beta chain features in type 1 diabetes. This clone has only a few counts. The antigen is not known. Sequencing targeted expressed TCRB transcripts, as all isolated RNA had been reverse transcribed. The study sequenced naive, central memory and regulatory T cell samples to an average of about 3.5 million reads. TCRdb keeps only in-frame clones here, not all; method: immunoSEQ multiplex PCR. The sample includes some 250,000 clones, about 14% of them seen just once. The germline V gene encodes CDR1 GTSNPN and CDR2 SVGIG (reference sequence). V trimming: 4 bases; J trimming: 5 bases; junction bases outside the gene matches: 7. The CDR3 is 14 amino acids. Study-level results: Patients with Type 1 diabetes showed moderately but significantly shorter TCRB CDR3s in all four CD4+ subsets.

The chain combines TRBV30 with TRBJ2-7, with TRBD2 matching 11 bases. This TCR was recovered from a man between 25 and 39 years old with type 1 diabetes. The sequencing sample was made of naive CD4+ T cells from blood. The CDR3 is CAWNTGLAVHEQYF. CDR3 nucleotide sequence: TGTGCCTGGAATACGGGACTAGCGGTACACGAGCAGTACTTC.